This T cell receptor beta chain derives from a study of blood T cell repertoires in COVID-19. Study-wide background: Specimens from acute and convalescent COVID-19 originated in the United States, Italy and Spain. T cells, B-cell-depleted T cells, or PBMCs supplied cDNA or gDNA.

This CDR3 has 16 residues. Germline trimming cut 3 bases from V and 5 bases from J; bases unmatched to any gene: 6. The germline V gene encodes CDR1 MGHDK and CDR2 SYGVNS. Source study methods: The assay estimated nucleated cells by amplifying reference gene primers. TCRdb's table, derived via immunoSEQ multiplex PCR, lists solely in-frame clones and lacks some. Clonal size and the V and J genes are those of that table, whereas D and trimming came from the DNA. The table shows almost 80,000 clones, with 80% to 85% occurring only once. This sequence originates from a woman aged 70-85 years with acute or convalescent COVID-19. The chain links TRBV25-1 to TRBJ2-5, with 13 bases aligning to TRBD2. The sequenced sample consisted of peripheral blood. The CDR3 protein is CASSDPGTSGTETQYF. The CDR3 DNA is TGTGCCAGCAGTGACCCCGGGACTAGCGGGACTGAGACCCAGTACTTC.